This T cell receptor (beta chain) came from a study of early T cells in non-severe SARS-CoV-2 infection. TCRdb reprocessed the 5' RACE reads with MiXCR, giving one entry per CDR3 protein. The table has about 81,000 distinct CDR3 sequences, approximately 6% seen once; the top ten hold about 7.8%. This clonotype was found many times. CDR1 and CDR2 (germline): SGHVS, FNYEAQ. This CDR3 spans 13 amino acids. V was clipped by 6 bases and J by 6 bases, with 13 bases between them. The receptor comes from an adult who was a healthcare worker with PCR-confirmed SARS-CoV-2 infection or an uninfected control (not recorded which). The sequenced material came from whole blood. This rearrangement joins TRBV7-6 to TRBJ2-3; no reliable D call. The CDR3 nucleotides are TGTGCCAGCAGTCATCCCCCTAGGGATACGCAGTATTTT. Protein: CASSHPPRDTQYF.